This T cell receptor (beta chain) was sequenced in a study of CD8 T cells in ankylosing spondylitis. This clonotype has just a few counts. Via MiXCR, TCRdb re-called the 5' RACE reads, giving one row per CDR3 protein. The sample lists some 300,000 distinct CDR3 sequences; less than 25% were seen once. Input material: blood, either unsorted or a sorted T cell fraction (not recorded which). The receptor's source is a female donor with ankylosing spondylitis or in good health (not recorded which).

The CDR3 here is CSGRTSGSTDTQYF. The CDR3 bases are TGCAGTGGCCGGACTAGCGGGAGCACAGATACGCAGTATTTT. The V and J genes are TRBV20-1 and TRBJ2-3; 11 bases fit TRBD2. The CDR3 is 14 residues long. V lost 7 bases and J lost 0; bases outside the gene matches: 3. The V gene's germline CDR1 is DFQATT and CDR2 SNEGSKA (reference sequence).